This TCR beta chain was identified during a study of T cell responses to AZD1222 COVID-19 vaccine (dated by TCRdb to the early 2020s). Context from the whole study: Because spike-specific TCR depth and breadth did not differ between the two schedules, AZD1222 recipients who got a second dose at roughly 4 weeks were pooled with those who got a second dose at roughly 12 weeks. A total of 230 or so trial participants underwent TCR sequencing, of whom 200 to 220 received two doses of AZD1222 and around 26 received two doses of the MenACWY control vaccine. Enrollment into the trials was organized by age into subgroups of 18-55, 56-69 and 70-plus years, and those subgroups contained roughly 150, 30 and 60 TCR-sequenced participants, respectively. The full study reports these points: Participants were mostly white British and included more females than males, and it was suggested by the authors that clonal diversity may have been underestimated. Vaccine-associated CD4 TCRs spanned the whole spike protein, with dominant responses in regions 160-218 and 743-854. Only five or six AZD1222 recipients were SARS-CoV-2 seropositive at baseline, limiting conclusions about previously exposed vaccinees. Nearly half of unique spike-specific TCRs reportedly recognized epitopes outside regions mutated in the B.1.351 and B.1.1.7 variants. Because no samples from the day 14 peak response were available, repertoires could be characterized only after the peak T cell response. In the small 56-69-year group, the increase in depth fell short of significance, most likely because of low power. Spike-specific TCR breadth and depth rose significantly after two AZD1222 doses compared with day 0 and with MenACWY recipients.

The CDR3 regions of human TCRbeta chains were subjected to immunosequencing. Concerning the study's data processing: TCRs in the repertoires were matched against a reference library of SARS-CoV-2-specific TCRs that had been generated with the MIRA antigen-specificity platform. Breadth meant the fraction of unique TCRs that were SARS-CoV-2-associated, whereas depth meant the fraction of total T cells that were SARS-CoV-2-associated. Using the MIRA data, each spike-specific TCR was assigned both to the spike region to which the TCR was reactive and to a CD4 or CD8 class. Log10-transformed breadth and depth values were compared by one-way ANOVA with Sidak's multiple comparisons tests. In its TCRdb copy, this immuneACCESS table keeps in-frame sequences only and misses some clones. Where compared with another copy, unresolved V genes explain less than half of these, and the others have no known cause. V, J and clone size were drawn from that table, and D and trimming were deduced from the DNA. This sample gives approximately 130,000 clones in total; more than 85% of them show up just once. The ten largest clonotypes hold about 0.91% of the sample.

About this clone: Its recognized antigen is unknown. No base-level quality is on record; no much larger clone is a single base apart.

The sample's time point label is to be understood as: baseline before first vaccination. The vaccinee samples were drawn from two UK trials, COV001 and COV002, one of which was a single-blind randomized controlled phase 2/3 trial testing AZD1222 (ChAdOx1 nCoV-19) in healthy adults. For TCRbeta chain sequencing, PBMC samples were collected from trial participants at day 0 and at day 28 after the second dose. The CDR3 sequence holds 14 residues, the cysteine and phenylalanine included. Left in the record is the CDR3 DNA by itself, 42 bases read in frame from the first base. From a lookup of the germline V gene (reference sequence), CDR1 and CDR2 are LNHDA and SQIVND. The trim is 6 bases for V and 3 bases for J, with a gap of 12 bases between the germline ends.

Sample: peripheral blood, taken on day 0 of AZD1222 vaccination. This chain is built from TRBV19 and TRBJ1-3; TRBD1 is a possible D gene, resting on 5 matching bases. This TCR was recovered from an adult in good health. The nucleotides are TGTGCCAGTAGACCCGGGGCCGGTGGAAACACCATATATTTT. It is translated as CASRPGAGGNTIYF. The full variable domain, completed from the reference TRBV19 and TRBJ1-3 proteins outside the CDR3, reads DGGITQSPKYLFRKEGQNVTLSCEQNLNHDAMYWYRQDPGQGLRLIYYSQIVNDFQKGDIAEGYSVSREKKESFPLTVTSAQKNPTAFYLCASRPGAGGNTIYFGEGSWLTVV.